This paragraph covers one TCR beta chain sequence. Its target is unknown. The sample is drawn from a study of T cell responses to AZD1222 COVID-19 vaccine. Whole-study results and caveats: Dominant CD4 TCR responses targeted spike regions 160-218 and 743-854. Possibly, clonal diversity was underestimated; donors were largely white British and included more females.

The CDR3 is 15 residues long. Germline V gives CDR1 SGHDT, CDR2 YYEEEE. The trim removed 3 bases at V and 8 bases at J, leaving 8 bases unmatched. TCRdb's copy holds only in-frame clones and misses some; the assay was immunoSEQ multiplex PCR. The sample comprises about 98,000 clones, roughly nine tenths of which are singletons, and 5% rests with the top ten. Sequenced here: peripheral blood, sampled on day 0 of AZD1222 vaccination. The sequence was obtained from an adult in good health. The chain uses TRBV5-6 and TRBJ1-4; 9 nucleotides align to TRBD1. CDR3 region: CASSSRTGEWEKLFF. As DNA, the CDR3 is TGTGCCAGCAGCTCGCGGACAGGGGAATGGGAAAAACTGTTTTTT. The full variable domain, its missing parts supplied by reference TRBV5-6 and TRBJ1-4, is DAGVTQSPTHLIKTRGQQVTLRCSPKSGHDTVSWYQQALGQGPQFIFQYYEEEERQRGNFPDRFSGHQFPNYSSELNVNALLLGDSALYLCASSSRTGEWEKLFFGSGTQLSVL.